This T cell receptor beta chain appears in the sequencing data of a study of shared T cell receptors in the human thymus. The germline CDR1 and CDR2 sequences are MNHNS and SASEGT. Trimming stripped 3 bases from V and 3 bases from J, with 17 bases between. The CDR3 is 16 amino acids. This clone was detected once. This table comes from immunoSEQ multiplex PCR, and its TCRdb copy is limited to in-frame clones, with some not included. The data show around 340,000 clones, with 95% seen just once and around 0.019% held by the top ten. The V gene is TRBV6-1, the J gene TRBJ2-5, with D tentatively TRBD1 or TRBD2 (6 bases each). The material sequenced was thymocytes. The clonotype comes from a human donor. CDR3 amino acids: CASSDWVGGMKETQYF. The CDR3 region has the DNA TGTGCCAGCAGTGATTGGGTAGGGGGGATGAAAGAGACCCAGTACTTC.